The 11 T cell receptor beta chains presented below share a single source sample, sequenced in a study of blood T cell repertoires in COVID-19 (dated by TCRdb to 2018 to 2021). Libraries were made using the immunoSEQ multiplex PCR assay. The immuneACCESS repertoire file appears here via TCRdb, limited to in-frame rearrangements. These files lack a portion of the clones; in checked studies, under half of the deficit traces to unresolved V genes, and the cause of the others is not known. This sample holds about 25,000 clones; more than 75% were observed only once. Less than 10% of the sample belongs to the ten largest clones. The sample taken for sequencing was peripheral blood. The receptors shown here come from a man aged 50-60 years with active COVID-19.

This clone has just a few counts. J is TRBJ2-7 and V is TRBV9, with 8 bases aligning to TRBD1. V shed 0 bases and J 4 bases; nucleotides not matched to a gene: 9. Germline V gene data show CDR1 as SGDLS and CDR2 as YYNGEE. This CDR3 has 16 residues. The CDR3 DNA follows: TGTGCCAGCAGCGTAGATCCGACAGGGGTCCCTTACGAGCAGTACTTC. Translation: CASSVDPTGVPYEQYF.

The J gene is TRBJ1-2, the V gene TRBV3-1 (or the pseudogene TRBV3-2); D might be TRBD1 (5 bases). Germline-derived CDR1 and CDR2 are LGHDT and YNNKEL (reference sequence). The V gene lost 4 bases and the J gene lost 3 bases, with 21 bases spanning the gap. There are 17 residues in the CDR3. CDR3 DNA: TGTGCCAGCAGCCCCATACCACGGACACGGACGGACTATGGCTACACCTTC. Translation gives CASSPIPRTRTDYGYTF.

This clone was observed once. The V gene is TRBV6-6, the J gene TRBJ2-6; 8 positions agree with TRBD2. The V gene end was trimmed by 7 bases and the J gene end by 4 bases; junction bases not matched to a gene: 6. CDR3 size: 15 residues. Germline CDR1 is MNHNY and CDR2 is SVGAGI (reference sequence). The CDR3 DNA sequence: TGTGCCAGCACCAAAGCGGGGGCCGGGGCCAACGTCCTGACTTTC. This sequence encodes CASTKAGAGANVLTF.

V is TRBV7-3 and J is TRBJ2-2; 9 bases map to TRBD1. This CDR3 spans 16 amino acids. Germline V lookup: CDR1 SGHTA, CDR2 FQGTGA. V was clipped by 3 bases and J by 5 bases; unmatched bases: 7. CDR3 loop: CASSFKRTGETGELFF. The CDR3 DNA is TGTGCCAGCAGCTTCAAAAGGACAGGGGAAACCGGGGAGCTGTTTTTT.

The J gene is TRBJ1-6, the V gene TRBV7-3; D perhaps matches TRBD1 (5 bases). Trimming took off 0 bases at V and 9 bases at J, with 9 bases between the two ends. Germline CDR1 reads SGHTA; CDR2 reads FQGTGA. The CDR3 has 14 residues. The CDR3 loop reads CASSLTGVGSPLHF. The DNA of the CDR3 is TGTGCCAGCAGCTTAACAGGGGTAGGTTCACCCCTCCACTTT.

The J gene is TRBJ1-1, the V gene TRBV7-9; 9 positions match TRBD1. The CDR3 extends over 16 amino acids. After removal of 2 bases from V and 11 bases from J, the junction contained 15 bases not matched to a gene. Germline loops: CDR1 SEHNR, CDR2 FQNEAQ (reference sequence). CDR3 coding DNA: TGTGCCAGCAGCTTAAATCGGCCGGGACAGGGTAATTCGGCTTTCTTT. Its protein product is CASSLNRPGQGNSAFF.

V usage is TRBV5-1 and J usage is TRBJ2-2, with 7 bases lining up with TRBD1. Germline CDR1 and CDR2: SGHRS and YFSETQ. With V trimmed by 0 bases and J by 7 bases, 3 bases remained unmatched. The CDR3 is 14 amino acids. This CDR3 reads CASSLGQGIGELFF. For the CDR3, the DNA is TGCGCCAGCAGCTTGGGACAGGGCATCGGGGAGCTGTTTTTT. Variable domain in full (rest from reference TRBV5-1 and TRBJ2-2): KAGVTQTPRYLIKTRGQQVTLSCSPISGHRSVSWYQQTPGQGLQFLFEYFSETQRNKGNFPGRFSGRQFSNSRSEMNVSTLELGDSALYLCASSLGQGIGELFFGEGSRLTVL.

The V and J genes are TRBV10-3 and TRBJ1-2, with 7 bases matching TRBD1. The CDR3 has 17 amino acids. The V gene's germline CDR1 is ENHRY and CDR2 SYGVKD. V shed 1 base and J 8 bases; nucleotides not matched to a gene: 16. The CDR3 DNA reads TGTGCCATCAGTGAGTTGGGACAGCCGGTTTTGTGGGGAGGCTACACCTTC. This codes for CAISELGQPVLWGGYTF.

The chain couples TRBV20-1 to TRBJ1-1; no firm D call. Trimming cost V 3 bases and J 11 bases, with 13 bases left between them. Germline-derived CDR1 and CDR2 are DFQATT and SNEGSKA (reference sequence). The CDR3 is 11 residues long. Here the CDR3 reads CSASLIWEAFF. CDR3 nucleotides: TGCAGTGCTAGTTTGATTTGGGAGGCTTTCTTT.

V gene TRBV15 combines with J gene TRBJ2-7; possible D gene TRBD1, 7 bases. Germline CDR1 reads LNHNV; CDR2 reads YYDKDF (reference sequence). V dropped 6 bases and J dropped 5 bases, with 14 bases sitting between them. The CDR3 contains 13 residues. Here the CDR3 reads CATRRGGGDEQYF. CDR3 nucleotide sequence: TGTGCCACCAGGCGAGGAGGGGGCGACGAGCAGTACTTC.

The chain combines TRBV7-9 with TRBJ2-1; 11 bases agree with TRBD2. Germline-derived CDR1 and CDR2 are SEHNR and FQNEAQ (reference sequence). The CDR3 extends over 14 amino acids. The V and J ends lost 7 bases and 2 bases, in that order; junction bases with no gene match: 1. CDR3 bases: TGTGCCAGCAAACTAGCGGGGGCCTACAATGAGCAGTTCTTC. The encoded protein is CASKLAGAYNEQFF.